This TCR beta chain was recovered during a study of T-cell memory formation after mild COVID-19. Turning to the study itself: Clusters were largely donor specific. Study results and caveats: CD4+ bias marked clones expanding day 15 to 37, unlike balanced contracting clones. For contracting clones, CD4+ ones sat mainly in CM and EM, CD8+ in EMRA. Pre-infection memory harbored some responding clones, suggesting cross-reactive memory joined.

CDR1 is SEHNR, CDR2 FQNEAQ, per germline (reference sequence). Trimming took 5 bases from V and 4 from J; bases not matched to a gene: 10. The CDR3 is 15 residues long. MiXCR was run by TCRdb on the 5' RACE reads, yielding one entry per CDR3 protein. The repertoire holds 95,000 to 120,000 distinct CDR3 sequences, approximately 22% seen once, with about 42% in the top ten. Concerning this clonotype itself: Antigen: not known.

Sequencing was done on a sample of PBMCs or a T cell subset sorted from them (not recorded which). The clonotype comes from a man aged 18 to 29 who had mild COVID-19 (a few samples of this study predate the infection). Cell type and time point are not known. The V call is TRBV7-9, the J call TRBJ2-7; 8 positions agree with TRBD1. CDR3 DNA sequence: TGTGCCAGCAGCCCAGGACAGGGCTCTTTTTACGAGCAGTACTTC. This gives the protein CASSPGQGSFYEQYF.